The 10 T cell receptor beta chains below all came from one sample that was sequenced in a study of CD8 T cells in ankylosing spondylitis. TCRdb used MiXCR to reprocess the 5' RACE reads, holding one entry per CDR3 protein. The data show 80,000 to 100,000 distinct CDR3 sequences, about 8.8% seen once. Sequenced input: blood, either unsorted or a sorted T cell fraction (not recorded which). The origin of the receptors is a male donor with ankylosing spondylitis or in good health (not recorded which).

This clonotype was counted many times. The V gene is TRBV6-2 or TRBV6-3, the J gene TRBJ2-1, with TRBD1 as a possible D gene (6 bases). This CDR3 has 15 residues. Germline CDR1 reads MNHEY; CDR2 reads SVGEGT. Trimming stripped 5 bases from V and 0 bases from J, with 11 bases between. DNA of the CDR3: TGTGCCAGCAGTCGTCAGGGGTCCTCCTACAATGAGCAGTTCTTC. Its protein is CASSRQGSSYNEQFF.

This clonotype was seen many times. This chain links TRBV6-2 or TRBV6-3 with TRBJ2-1, with TRBD2 identical over 9 bases. Germline V gives CDR1 MNHEY, CDR2 SVGEGT. CDR3 length: 14 residues. The trim removed 8 bases at V and 2 bases at J, leaving 4 bases unmatched. CDR3: CASHGLATYNEQFF. In nucleotides, the CDR3 is TGTGCCAGCCACGGACTAGCGACCTACAATGAGCAGTTCTTC.

Only a few counts were recorded for this clonotype. The rearrangement uses TRBV21-1 and TRBJ2-5; TRBD2 is the table's D call and was not checked against the DNA. TRBV21-1 counts as a pseudogene. The CDR3 is made up of 17 amino acids. CDR3 sequence (DNA): TGTGCCAGCAGCAAAGAGCGGGATAGCGGGGAGGAAGAGACCCAGTACTTC. This codes for CASSKERDSGEEETQYF.

This clonotype was observed many times. This chain links TRBV7-2 with TRBJ2-1; weak D call: TRBD2 (6 bases). Trimming removed 5 bases at V and 14 bases at J, with 13 bases between. The germline gives CDR1 SGHTA, CDR2 FQGNSA. This CDR3 is built from 11 residues. The DNA for the CDR3 is TGTGCCAGCAGCAACAGACTAGTTGAGTTCTTC. Its protein is CASSNRLVEFF.

The sample holds many counts of this clonotype. The chain has TRBV11-1 and TRBJ2-2; tentatively, D is TRBD1 (5 bases). V shed 3 bases and J shed 1 base, with 12 bases lying between them. The CDR3 has 16 residues. CDR1 and CDR2 from the germline V gene are SGHAT and FQDESV (reference sequence). The CDR3 protein is CASSFDPGQNTGELFF. The CDR3 bases are TGTGCCAGCAGCTTCGATCCAGGGCAGAACACCGGGGAGCTGTTTTTT.

At least ten counts were recorded for this clonotype. The gene calls are TRBV5-1 and TRBJ1-2; no clear D gene. Germline V lookup: CDR1 SGHRS, CDR2 YFSETQ. The V end lost 0 bases, the J end lost 6 bases, and 12 bases lay between the germline ends. The length of the CDR3 is 14 residues. DNA for the CDR3: TGCGCCAGCAGCTTGGTTTCGGAGAGGGATGGCTACACCTTC. The encoded protein is CASSLVSERDGYTF.

This clonotype was counted many times. The chain uses TRBV12-3 or TRBV12-4 and TRBJ1-4; tentative D call: TRBD1 (5 bases). The CDR3 totals 14 residues. V lost 8 bases and J lost 7, with 17 bases in between. CDR3 amino acids: CASSAVGDGEKLFF. DNA of the CDR3: TGTGCCAGCTCCGCTGTCGGGGACGGTGAAAAACTGTTTTTT.

This clonotype showed up many times. The genes are TRBV7-8 and TRBJ2-1; 8 bases align to TRBD2. The V gene's germline CDR1 is SGHVS and CDR2 FQNEAQ. This CDR3 contains 17 residues. Trimming cost V 4 bases and J 0 bases; bases outside gene matches: 8. CDR3 coding DNA: TGTGCCAGCAGCTCCGACCGGGAGGGCATCTCCTACAATGAGCAGTTCTTC. The encoded protein is CASSSDREGISYNEQFF.

This clonotype appeared many times. The CDR3 coding sequence is TGTGCCAGCAGCTTCGGGGGCGTTAACTATGGCTACACCTTC. It codes for CASSFGGVNYGYTF. The V gene is TRBV7-9, the J gene TRBJ1-2; the D gene is possibly TRBD1 (6 bases). Germline CDR1 is SEHNR and CDR2 is FQNEAQ (reference sequence). Trimming took off 3 bases at V and 1 base at J, with 9 bases between the two ends. The CDR3 extends over 14 amino acids. The whole variable domain, filled in from reference TRBV7-9 and TRBJ1-2, reads DTGVSQNPRHKITKRGQNVTFRCDPISEHNRLYWYRQTLGQGPEFLTYFQNEAQLEKSRLLSDRFSAERPKGSFSTLEIQRTEQGDSAMYLCASSFGGVNYGYTFGSGTRLTVV.

This clonotype was seen ten or more times. CDR3 nucleotide sequence: TGCGCCAGCAGCTTTGGAAGTCTCACAGATACGCAGTATTTT. Translated: CASSFGSLTDTQYF. The chain employs TRBV5-1 and TRBJ2-3; no definite D call. The germline gives CDR1 SGHRS, CDR2 YFSETQ. Trimming took off 2 bases at V and 2 bases at J, with 9 bases between the two ends. The CDR3 extends over 14 amino acids.